The 21 T cell receptor beta chains below were found in one sample sequenced in a study of blood T cell repertoires in COVID-19. Sequenced by immunoSEQ multiplex PCR; TCRdb stores in-frame clones only, minus some. The sample consists of 190,000 or so clones, approximately 85% of them appearing once. Sequenced input: peripheral blood. These TCRs come from a woman aged 80 or over with acute or convalescent COVID-19.

This rearrangement joins TRBV5-4 to TRBJ2-5, with 8 positions matching TRBD2. Germline V gene sequence: CDR1 SGHNT, CDR2 YYREEE (reference sequence). J gave up 1 base and V 0 bases, and 2 bases lay outside the gene matches. The CDR3 is 15 amino acids. The CDR3 reads CASSLAGGLQETQYF. The CDR3 bases are TGTGCCAGCAGCTTGGCGGGAGGGCTCCAAGAGACCCAGTACTTC.

The rearrangement links TRBV4-1 to TRBJ1-4, with 11 positions matching TRBD1. Germline CDR1 is MGHRA and CDR2 is YSYEKL. The CDR3 contains 18 residues. J lost 2 bases, V lost 4 bases, and 9 bases had no gene match. DNA for the CDR3: TGCGCCAGCAGCCGAGGACAGGGGGCGATTACGACTAATGAAAAACTGTTTTTT. Encoded protein: CASSRGQGAITTNEKLFF.

The chain carries TRBV5-5 and TRBJ1-2; 12 bases align to TRBD1. Germline loops: CDR1 SGHKS, CDR2 YYEKEE (reference sequence). This CDR3 region has 16 residues. After removal of 0 bases from V and 3 bases from J, the junction contained 3 bases not matched to a gene. The CDR3: CASSLEGQGAYYGYTF. CDR3 nucleotide sequence: TGTGCCAGCAGCTTGGAGGGACAGGGGGCCTACTATGGCTACACCTTC. Full variable domain (rest looked up from reference TRBV5-5 and TRBJ1-2): DAGVTQSPTHLIKTRGQQVTLRCSPISGHKSVSWYQQVLGQGPQFIFQYYEKEERGRGNFPDRFSARQFPNYSSELNVNALLLGDSALYLCASSLEGQGAYYGYTFGSGTRLTVV.

This clone occurred a few times. This rearrangement joins TRBV6-4 to TRBJ2-7; D might be TRBD1 (6 bases). V lost 6 bases and J 2 bases, leaving 14 bases between the germline ends. This CDR3 is 14 amino acids long. Germline V lookup: CDR1 MRHNA, CDR2 SNTAGT. The CDR3 is CASRDSQPPYEQYF. Written as DNA, the CDR3 is TGTGCCAGCAGGGACAGCCAACCGCCCTACGAGCAGTACTTC.

Here the CDR3 reads CASSPDRAYGYTF. CDR3 DNA sequence: TGTGCCAGCAGTCCGGACAGGGCCTATGGCTACACCTTC. The chain joins TRBV12-3 or TRBV12-4 to TRBJ1-2, with TRBD1 matching over 8 bases. Unmatched junction bases numbered 3, after V lost 5 bases and J lost 4 bases. The length of the CDR3 is 13 residues.

V usage is TRBV7-2 and J usage is TRBJ2-1; 13 positions match TRBD2. The CDR3 spans 17 residues. Germline V gene lookup returns CDR1 SGHTA and CDR2 FQGNSA. Trimming cost V 4 bases and J 5 bases; bases outside gene matches: 8. The chain's CDR3 is CASSWQGLAGKNNEQFF. DNA for the CDR3: TGTGCCAGCAGCTGGCAGGGACTAGCGGGGAAAAACAATGAGCAGTTCTTC.

The chain has TRBV5-4 and TRBJ2-2; 15 bases map to TRBD2. The germline CDR1 and CDR2 sequences are SGHNT and YYREEE (reference sequence). Trimming took 3 bases from V and 5 from J; bases not matched to a gene: 11. The CDR3 totals 19 residues. This CDR3 is CASSSGTSGGIRRTGELFF. The CDR3 DNA follows: TGTGCCAGCAGCTCGGGGACTAGCGGGGGGATTCGAAGAACCGGGGAGCTGTTTTTT.

The chain has TRBV6-1 and TRBJ2-7; D is possibly TRBD1 (5 bases). Per germline, CDR1 MNHNS and CDR2 SASEGT. This CDR3 contains 13 residues. Between the trimmed V and J ends, which lost 0 bases and 3 bases, there was a span of 6 bases. This CDR3 reads CASSEAGVYEQYF. The CDR3 DNA sequence: TGTGCCAGCAGTGAAGCAGGGGTCTACGAGCAGTACTTC.

The chain combines TRBV5-4 with TRBJ1-5, with D unresolved. V dropped 4 bases and J dropped 3 bases, with 17 bases sitting between them. Germline V gene lookup returns CDR1 SGHNT and CDR2 YYREEE (reference sequence). The CDR3 sequence is 16 residues long. CDR3 residues: CASSHMGGGYNQPQHF. DNA of the CDR3: TGTGCCAGCAGCCATATGGGCGGAGGGTACAATCAGCCCCAGCATTTT.

The chain is built from TRBV7-2 and TRBJ1-1, with D possibly being TRBD1 (5 bases). The CDR3 is made up of 14 amino acids. The ends were cut back, 5 bases at V and 4 bases at J, with 14 bases in the middle. The germline V gene encodes CDR1 SGHTA and CDR2 FQGNSA. For the CDR3, the DNA is TGTGCCAGCAGCCTAGTGACAGATGGCACTGAAGCTTTCTTT. This codes for CASSLVTDGTEAFF.

This clone was detected a few times. The chain has TRBV10-3 and TRBJ1-1; possibly TRBD1 for D (5 bases). This CDR3 has 15 amino acids. Germline CDR1 and CDR2: ENHRY and SYGVKD. Trimming removed 2 bases at V and 0 bases at J, with 10 bases between. CDR3 DNA: TGTGCCATCAGTGAGGGGGCAGCGTTGAACACTGAAGCTTTCTTT. This codes for CAISEGAALNTEAFF.

The chain links TRBV7-2 to TRBJ2-7; TRBD1 might be the D (5 bases). The V end lost 3 bases, the J end lost 6 bases, and 12 bases lay between the germline ends. In germline, CDR1 is SGHTA, CDR2 FQGNSA. CDR3 length equals 13 residues. The CDR3 loop reads CASSLGRVGEQYF. CDR3 DNA: TGTGCCAGCAGCTTGGGCAGGGTGGGCGAGCAGTACTTC. The complete variable domain, with remaining parts taken from reference TRBV7-2 and TRBJ2-7, reads GAGVSQSPSNKVTEKGKDVELRCDPISGHTALYWYRQSLGQGLEFLIYFQGNSAPDKSGLPSDRFSAERTGGSVSTLTIQRTQQEDSAVYLCASSLGRVGEQYFGPGTRLTVT.

The chain has TRBV6-2 or TRBV6-3 and TRBJ2-1; 8 positions match TRBD2. In germline, CDR1 is MNHEY, CDR2 SVGEGT. The CDR3 is 19 residues long. The trim removed 5 bases at V and 0 bases at J, leaving 15 bases unmatched. DNA of the CDR3: TGTGCCAGCAGTATAGCGGGGATTAAAACGGGGGGCTCCTACAATGAGCAGTTCTTC. Translating gives CASSIAGIKTGGSYNEQFF.

This clone is labeled large. The V gene is TRBV9, the J gene TRBJ2-3; maybe TRBD2 (6 bases). Germline V gene data show CDR1 as SGDLS and CDR2 as YYNGEE. The CDR3 consists of 15 residues. The V and J ends lost 8 bases and 0 bases respectively, with 16 bases between them. CDR3 region: CASQSWTTSTDTQYF. CDR3 bases: TGTGCCAGTCAGTCCTGGACTACCAGCACAGATACGCAGTATTTT.

The CDR3 protein is CASSFASYYGYTF. For the CDR3, the DNA is TGTGCCAGCAGTTTTGCGAGTTACTATGGCTACACCTTC. V is TRBV12-3 or TRBV12-4 and J is TRBJ1-2; no clear D. This CDR3 is built from 13 residues. V was clipped by 3 bases and J by 3 bases, with 8 bases between them.

The gene calls are TRBV4-1 and TRBJ2-1; 7 bases agree with TRBD2. J gave up 6 bases and V 1 base, and 15 bases lay outside the gene matches. This CDR3 has 18 residues. Germline CDR1 and CDR2: MGHRA and YSYEKL. CDR3 nucleotides: TGCGCCAGCAGCCAAGGGCGAGGACTAGGGACCAAAACCAATGAGCAGTTCTTC. Its translation is CASSQGRGLGTKTNEQFF.

The chain couples TRBV27 to TRBJ1-1; TRBD1 matches at 9 bases. The V segment lost 5 bases and the J segment 4 bases; nucleotides outside the gene matches: 8. The CDR3 is made up of 15 amino acids. The V gene's germline CDR1 is MNHEY and CDR2 SMNVEV (reference sequence). The DNA of the CDR3 is TGTGCCAGCAGTGCCATGACAGGGGGTCGCACTGAAGCTTTCTTT. Protein sequence: CASSAMTGGRTEAFF.

This chain uses TRBV7-6 with TRBJ2-1; 9 bases align to TRBD2. Unmatched junction bases numbered 4, after V lost 7 bases and J lost 3 bases. Germline assignment: CDR1 SGHVS and CDR2 FNYEAQ. CDR3 length: 14 residues. CDR3 region: CASTRGGYYNEQFF. In nucleotides, the CDR3 is TGTGCCAGCACGCGGGGGGGGTACTACAATGAGCAGTTCTTC.

The chain combines TRBV12-3 or TRBV12-4 with TRBJ1-5; TRBD1 might be the D (5 bases). This CDR3 is built from 13 residues. V shed 5 bases and J shed 2 bases, with 7 bases lying between them. The CDR3 bases are TGTGCCAGCAGTAGGGGCGGCAATCAGCCCCAGCATTTT. Amino acid sequence: CASSRGGNQPQHF.

The rearrangement uses TRBV5-4 and TRBJ1-4; perhaps TRBD1 as D (5 bases). The CDR3 covers 15 residues. The ends were cut back, 0 bases at V and 7 bases at J, with 13 bases in the middle. Germline loops: CDR1 SGHNT, CDR2 YYREEE (reference sequence). CDR3 coding DNA: TGTGCCAGCAGCTTGGGGGGTCAGGGCGGTGAAAAACTGTTTTTT. The encoded protein is CASSLGGQGGEKLFF.

The chain links TRBV12-5 to TRBJ1-5; D call uncertain. Germline V gives CDR1 LGHNT, CDR2 FRNRAP. Trimming cost V 6 bases and J 2 bases, with 8 bases left between them. This CDR3 has 13 residues. The CDR3 bases are TGTGCTAGTGGCGATCAGGGCAATCAGCCCCAGCATTTT. It encodes CASGDQGNQPQHF.